Detailed here is one TCR beta chain. The record originates from a study of shared clonotypes between healthy human individuals. This CDR3 contains 16 residues. V was clipped by 1 base and J by 3 bases, with 14 bases between them. Germline-derived CDR1 and CDR2 are SGHRS and YFSETQ. TCRdb's table, derived via immunoSEQ multiplex PCR, lists solely in-frame clones and lacks some. The sample yields about 680,000 clones, about 74% seen once. The clonotype was recovered from a woman aged 25-40 years in good health. The rearrangement links TRBV5-1 to TRBJ2-4; either TRBD1 or TRBD2 may fit D (6 bases each). The specimen was memory CD4+ T cells sorted from blood. Noted subset: CD45RA-negative fraction. This CDR3 reads CASSLFGGLGKNIQYF. CDR3 nucleotide sequence: TGCGCCAGCAGCTTGTTCGGGGGCTTGGGCAAAAACATTCAGTACTTC.